These 7 T cell receptor beta chains share one sample of origin, sequenced in a study of cytotoxic CD8 clonotypes in ibrutinib-treated CLL. Assay used: immunoSEQ multiplex PCR; TCRdb lists only in-frame clones, some missing. Of more than 85,000 clones in the sample, over 60% were seen once. Sequencing was performed on PBMCs, taken after 24 months of ibrutinib treatment. Receptor source: a human donor with chronic lymphocytic leukemia.

Note on this clone: The germline gene is not matched at one end of the junction; a read error may be the cause. CDR3 sequence (DNA): TGTGCCAGCAGCTCTCGTCTGGGCGAAGATACGCAATATTTT. Amino acid sequence: CASSSRLGEDTQYF. The V and J genes are TRBV7-2 and TRBJ2-3; no definite D call. Germline assignment: CDR1 SGHTA and CDR2 FQGNSA. This CDR3 spans 14 amino acids.

The chain recombines TRBV10-2 with TRBJ2-3, with D uncertain. The germline V gene encodes CDR1 WSHSY and CDR2 SAAADI. V was shortened by 3 bases and J by 1 base, with 5 bases between the two germline ends. The CDR3 covers 13 residues. CDR3 nucleotides: TGCGCCAGCAGTGAACAGCGCACAGATACGCAGTATTTT. Protein product: CASSEQRTDTQYF.

This clone was seen only a few times. The chain has TRBV7-2 and TRBJ1-5; D possibly corresponds to TRBD1 (5 bases). The CDR3 spans 15 residues. Trimming took 6 bases from V and 6 from J, leaving 18 bases between them. Germline V CDR1 and CDR2: SGHTA, FQGNSA. CDR3 sequence: CASSFTRMGPQPQHF. CDR3 nucleotide sequence: TGTGCCAGCAGTTTTACAAGGATGGGGCCTCAGCCCCAGCATTTT.

DNA for the CDR3: TGTGCCAGCTCCGCTCCGGGAAGCCGGCGGGGTGAGCAGTTCTTC. This gives the protein CASSAPGSRRGEQFF. The J gene is TRBJ2-1, the V gene TRBV11-1, with a tentative D call TRBD2 (6 bases). The CDR3 extends over 15 amino acids. In germline, CDR1 is SGHAT, CDR2 FQDESV (reference sequence). V dropped 8 bases and J dropped 9 bases, with 23 bases sitting between them.

The rearrangement links TRBV29-1 to TRBJ2-7; D is uncertain. Germline values: CDR1 SQVTM, CDR2 ANQGSEA. Between the trimmed V and J ends, which lost 6 bases and 3 bases, there was a span of 15 bases. This CDR3 contains 13 residues. The CDR3 DNA reads as TGCAGCGTCCTAGAGGCTGCTTACTACGAGCAGTACTTC. Amino acid sequence: CSVLEAAYYEQYF.

V gene TRBV14 combines with J gene TRBJ1-2; unclear D gene. The V end was cut by 3 bases, the J end by 7 bases, with 12 bases between. The germline gives CDR1 SGHDN, CDR2 FVKESK. The CDR3 extends over 13 amino acids. In DNA, the CDR3 is TGTGCCAGCAGCCACATTCGTAGGATTGGCTACACCTTC. Amino acids: CASSHIRRIGYTF.

The rearrangement joins TRBV2 to TRBJ2-2; the match to TRBD2 covers 9 bases. Germline V gives CDR1 SNHLY, CDR2 FYNNEI. The CDR3 has 17 amino acids. The V and J ends lost 0 bases and 3 bases, in that order; junction bases with no gene match: 5. The CDR3 loop is CASSEARLAGHTGELFF. In nucleotides, the CDR3 is TGTGCCAGCAGTGAAGCGCGGCTAGCGGGACACACCGGGGAGCTGTTTTTT.